This TCR beta chain is drawn from a study of T cell responses to AZD1222 COVID-19 vaccine. Study-level findings and limits: Donors were chiefly white British, with a greater number of females, and clonal diversity was perhaps underestimated. Seropositive status at baseline applied to only 6 or 7 AZD1222 recipients. Repertoires were collected only later (after the peak T cell response had occurred).

Only in-frame clones appear in the TCRdb table, and some are missing; sequencing was by immunoSEQ multiplex PCR. The data contain roughly 120,000 clones, about 88% of them singletons. From germline, CDR1 is SNHLY and CDR2 FYNNEI. Unmatched junction bases numbered 14, after V lost 5 bases and J lost 6 bases. The length of the CDR3 is 18 residues. For this clone: The antigen is not known.

Material: peripheral blood, obtained on day 0 of MenACWY control vaccination. This chain joins TRBV2 and TRBJ1-5; 12 bases align to TRBD1. This receptor was identified in an adult in good health. The CDR3 DNA follows: TGTGCCAGCAGTCTTCACAGAACCGGGACAGGGGGCAGTCAGCCCCAGCATTTT. Translated, it gives CASSLHRTGTGGSQPQHF.